A single sample is the source of the 20 T cell receptor beta chains below, sequenced in a study of blood T cell repertoires in COVID-19. Clones were sequenced by immunoSEQ multiplex PCR, and TCRdb holds only the in-frame ones, with some missing. The sample consists of 90,000 or so clones, roughly 89% of them appearing once. The specimen was peripheral blood. The receptors shown here come from a man in his fifties or sixties with COVID-19, enrolled during active disease.

The rearrangement uses TRBV28 and TRBJ2-1; 7 bases are a match to TRBD1. V was pared by 6 bases and J by 9 bases, with 14 bases of the junction left unmatched. The V gene's germline CDR1 is MDHEN and CDR2 SYDVKM. The CDR3 covers 15 residues. This chain's CDR3 is CASSQNRGRGSEQFF. The CDR3 DNA reads TGTGCCAGCAGCCAAAACAGGGGCCGCGGTTCTGAGCAGTTCTTC. The full variable domain, in which reference TRBV28 and TRBJ2-1 provide the parts outside the CDR3, is DVKVTQSSRYLVKRTGEKVFLECVQDMDHENMFWYRQDPGLGLRLIYFSYDVKMKEKGDIPEGYSVSREKKERFSLILESASTNQTSMYLCASSQNRGRGSEQFFGPGTRLTVL.

The table lists this clone with a count of one. The rearrangement links TRBV4-2 to TRBJ2-7; 10 bases are shared with TRBD2. Per the germline V gene, CDR1 is LGHNA and CDR2 is YNFKEQ. Trimming at V came to 5 bases and at J to 2 bases, leaving 6 bases not matched to a gene. The CDR3 is made up of 15 amino acids. CDR3 bases: TGTGCCAGCAGCTTTCGGACTAGCGGAACCTACGAGCAGTACTTC. Protein: CASSFRTSGTYEQYF.

The gene calls are TRBV6-5 and TRBJ1-1; TRBD1 matches at 7 bases. CDR1 MNHEY and CDR2 SVGAGI come from the germline V gene. V shed 0 bases, J shed 4 bases, and the junction held 5 bases outside the gene matches. The CDR3 spans 15 residues. In nucleotides, the CDR3 is TGTGCCAGCAGTTACTCGAGGTCAGGGGGCACTGAAGCTTTCTTT. This gives the protein CASSYSRSGGTEAFF.

This chain joins TRBV27 and TRBJ2-7; 8 nucleotides align to TRBD1. Trimming at V came to 5 bases and at J to 3 bases, leaving 12 bases not matched to a gene. From germline, CDR1 is MNHEY and CDR2 SMNVEV (reference sequence). The CDR3 has 16 amino acids. This CDR3 reads CASSPPRDRNHYEQYF. Written as DNA, the CDR3 is TGTGCCAGCAGTCCTCCCCGGGACAGGAACCACTACGAGCAGTACTTC.

The chain links TRBV28 to TRBJ2-4, with 13 bases aligning to TRBD2. The CDR3 extends over 16 amino acids. V trimming: 6 bases; J trimming: 4 bases; junction bases outside the gene matches: 6. Per the germline V gene, CDR1 is MDHEN and CDR2 is SYDVKM. The CDR3 sequence is CASRNGLAGVKNIQYF. The CDR3 DNA reads as TGTGCCAGCAGAAACGGACTAGCGGGAGTGAAAAACATTCAGTACTTC.

This clone has a single count. The chain joins TRBV7-6 to TRBJ1-1; tentatively, D is TRBD1 (5 bases). In germline, CDR1 is SGHVS, CDR2 FNYEAQ. The CDR3 covers 15 residues. V dropped 2 bases and J dropped 1 base, with 11 bases sitting between them. CDR3 nucleotides: TGTGCCAGCAGCTTATTCGGGGGAGGGAACACTGAAGCTTTCTTT. Amino acids: CASSLFGGGNTEAFF. The whole variable domain, filled in from reference TRBV7-6 and TRBJ1-1, reads GAGVSQSPRYKVTKRGQDVALRCDPISGHVSLYWYRQALGQGPEFLTYFNYEAQQDKSGLPNDRFSAERPEGSISTLTIQRTEQRDSAMYRCASSLFGGGNTEAFFGQGTRLTVV.

The rearrangement links TRBV10-3 to TRBJ1-5; 9 bases are shared with TRBD1. This CDR3 comprises 19 residues. J lost 0 bases, V lost 3 bases, and 12 bases had no gene match. Germline-derived CDR1 and CDR2 are ENHRY and SYGVKD. The CDR3 region has the DNA TGTGCCATCAGTGACCCTCCGGGACAGGGCGCCTATAGCAATCAGCCCCAGCATTTT. Translation gives CAISDPPGQGAYSNQPQHF.

This clone occurred once. The chain carries TRBV5-5 and TRBJ1-5; a weak D match, TRBD1 (6 bases). V was pared by 5 bases and J by 7 bases, with 13 bases between. The CDR3 runs 13 residues. Germline V gene sequence: CDR1 SGHKS, CDR2 YYEKEE (reference sequence). CDR3: CASSFDTGQPQHF. In DNA, the CDR3 is TGTGCCAGCAGTTTTGATACAGGGCAGCCCCAGCATTTT. The full variable domain, in which reference TRBV5-5 and TRBJ1-5 provide the parts outside the CDR3, is DAGVTQSPTHLIKTRGQQVTLRCSPISGHKSVSWYQQVLGQGPQFIFQYYEKEERGRGNFPDRFSARQFPNYSSELNVNALLLGDSALYLCASSFDTGQPQHFGDGTRLSIL.

The chain carries TRBV18 and TRBJ2-2, with TRBD2 as a possible D gene (6 bases). Germline V gene data show CDR1 as KGHSH and CDR2 as LQKENI. This CDR3 has 14 amino acids. V shed 1 base and J shed 4 bases, with 7 bases lying between them. Here the CDR3 DNA reads TGTGCCAGCTCACCACAGGAGGGCACCGGGGAGCTGTTTTTT. Its protein product is CASSPQEGTGELFF.

The chain combines TRBV27 with TRBJ1-1; a possible D gene is TRBD1 (5 bases). Germline CDR1 and CDR2: MNHEY and SMNVEV (reference sequence). Trimming removed 8 bases from V and 5 bases from J, with 12 bases in between. CDR3 length: 12 residues. The CDR3 protein is CASHSGGTEAFF. Here the CDR3 DNA reads TGTGCCAGCCATAGTGGGGGGACTGAAGCTTTCTTT.

CDR3 loop: CASSEGDRGGTEAFF. The CDR3 DNA sequence: TGTGCCAGCAGTGAAGGGGACAGGGGTGGGACTGAAGCTTTCTTT. V and J are TRBV2 and TRBJ1-1; 10 nucleotides agree with TRBD1. The trim removed 1 base at V and 5 bases at J, leaving 4 bases unmatched. This CDR3 comprises 15 residues. CDR1 is SNHLY and CDR2 is FYNNEI in the germline V gene.

The rearrangement uses TRBV29-1 and TRBJ1-3, with TRBD1 matching 9 bases. Germline V gene data show CDR1 as SQVTM and CDR2 as ANQGSEA. V lost 5 bases to trimming and J lost 2 bases; unmatched junction nucleotides: 4. The CDR3 totals 14 residues. The CDR3 protein is CSVRTGDPGNTIYF. The CDR3, as DNA: TGCAGCGTTCGGACAGGGGATCCTGGAAACACCATATATTTT.

Only one count was recorded for this clone. The rearrangement joins TRBV9 to TRBJ2-5; 7 bases match TRBD2. The germline gives CDR1 SGDLS, CDR2 YYNGEE. This CDR3 comprises 16 residues. Trimming cost V 2 bases and J 5 bases; bases outside gene matches: 12. The CDR3 here is CASSVGAGEGRETQYF. The DNA of the CDR3 is TGTGCCAGCAGCGTCGGGGCGGGAGAGGGGAGGGAGACCCAGTACTTC.

This clone was seen more than once but under ten times. This chain links TRBV6-5 with TRBJ2-2, with 13 bases fitting TRBD2. This CDR3 contains 14 residues. After removal of 4 bases from V and 15 bases from J, the junction contained 8 bases not matched to a gene. Germline CDR1 and CDR2: MNHEY and SVGAGI. Written as DNA, the CDR3 is TGTGCCAGCAGTTCTCCGGGACTAGCGGGATCGGTGTTTTTT. Its protein is CASSSPGLAGSVFF.

V gene TRBV6-6 combines with J gene TRBJ1-5; possibly TRBD1 for D (6 bases). CDR3 length equals 13 residues. Between the trimmed V and J ends, which lost 7 bases and 2 bases, there was a span of 9 bases. Germline CDR1 is MNHNY and CDR2 is SVGAGI (reference sequence). DNA of the CDR3: TGTGCCAGCATAGGGGGGGGCAATCAGCCCCAGCATTTT. This encodes CASIGGGNQPQHF.

The chain recombines TRBV6-4 with TRBJ1-1; 9 bases are a match to TRBD1. This CDR3 contains 14 residues. The germline gives CDR1 MRHNA, CDR2 SNTAGT. V gave up 6 bases and J gave up 4 bases; unmatched junction bases: 6. As DNA, the CDR3 is TGTGCCAGCAGCCTAGGGACAGGGTCCACTGAAGCTTTCTTT. This gives the protein CASSLGTGSTEAFF.

The chain joins TRBV28 to TRBJ2-5, with 10 bases that match TRBD2. Germline CDR1 reads MDHEN; CDR2 reads SYDVKM. Unmatched junction bases numbered 7, after V lost 7 bases and J lost 5 bases. The CDR3 is 14 amino acids. The chain's CDR3 is CASKSGRARETQYF. CDR3 coding DNA: TGTGCCAGCAAAAGCGGGAGGGCTCGGGAGACCCAGTACTTC.

The chain carries TRBV7-3 and TRBJ2-2, with 7 bases matching TRBD2. V lost 1 base to trimming and J lost 6 bases; unmatched junction nucleotides: 2. The CDR3 has 14 amino acids. Germline V CDR1 and CDR2: SGHTA, FQGTGA. CDR3 DNA sequence: TGTGCCAGCAGCTTAAGGGCGGGAGCCGGGGAGCTGTTTTTT. Translated: CASSLRAGAGELFF.

The table lists this clone with a count of one. The chain employs TRBV2 and TRBJ2-1, with TRBD2 identical over 8 bases. Germline CDR1 SNHLY, CDR2 FYNNEI. This CDR3 comprises 15 residues. Unmatched junction bases numbered 8, after V lost 6 bases and J lost 4 bases. The CDR3: CASSGLGGRYNEQFF. The CDR3 region has the DNA TGTGCCAGCAGCGGTCTCGGCGGGAGGTACAATGAGCAGTTCTTC. The full variable domain, with the rest looked up from reference TRBV2 and TRBJ2-1, is EPEVTQTPSHQVTQMGQEVILRCVPISNHLYFYWYRQILGQKVEFLVSFYNNEISEKSEIFDDQFSVERPDGSNFTLKIRSTKLEDSAMYFCASSGLGGRYNEQFFGPGTRLTVL.

In its sample, this clone was seen once. The chain carries TRBV5-6 and TRBJ2-5; possibly TRBD1 for D (6 bases). Germline CDR1 is SGHDT and CDR2 is YYEEEE. The CDR3 has 14 amino acids. Trimming stripped 1 base from V and 5 bases from J, with 12 bases between. CDR3: CASSLSQGPETQYF. As DNA, the CDR3 is TGTGCCAGCAGCTTGTCACAGGGCCCGGAGACCCAGTACTTC.